Listed below are T cell receptor beta chains from one sample, sequenced in a study of blood T cell repertoires in COVID-19. TCRdb's table, derived via immunoSEQ multiplex PCR, lists solely in-frame clones and lacks some. In the table there are about 32,000 clones, 80% to 90% of which are singletons. The sequenced sample was peripheral blood. These receptors all come from a woman aged 80 or over with active or convalescent COVID-19. Both conserved end residues are part of each CDR3.

v_call,cdr3_length,j_call,cdr3_aa
TRBV7-3,15,TRBJ2-3,CASSLTAASANTQYF
TRBV11-3,14,TRBJ2-3,CASSLRAGTDTQYF
TRBV12-3/TRBV12-4,12,TRBJ1-2,CASTYSGYGYTF
TRBV28,14,TRBJ2-7,CASNPTLLVYEQYF
TRBV7-9,16,TRBJ2-1,CASSLGRVAGLNEQFF
TRBV5-1,17,TRBJ2-1,CASSASSQGRGSNEQFF
TRBV5-4,16,TRBJ2-5,CASSPPRLAGEETQYF
TRBV5-1,15,TRBJ2-2,CASSPDRAGTGELFF
TRBV2,13,TRBJ2-2,CASTDRGSGELFF
TRBV28,13,TRBJ2-7,CVISGGRFYEQYF
TRBV7-2,15,TRBJ2-7,CASSRSGTEPYEQYF
TRBV11-2,13,TRBJ1-5,CASSEDRLQPQHF
TRBV20-1,11,TRBJ2-7,CSATGLDEQYF
TRBV29-1,12,TRBJ2-1,CSVERQGSEQFF
TRBV11-2,16,TRBJ2-3,CASRIIVGTTHGTQYF
TRBV24-1,16,TRBJ2-2,CATSDSGTGITGELFF
TRBV19,13,TRBJ1-5,CATIGDREKPQHF
TRBV11-3,15,TRBJ2-1,CASSMSGSSYNEQFF
TRBV15,15,TRBJ2-5,CATSRVGGQGETQYF
TRBV5-1,15,TRBJ2-2,CASSPLAGRTGELFF
TRBV6-5,13,TRBJ1-1,CATKTGVNTEAFF
TRBV6-4,17,TRBJ2-5,CASSDSGTGEYQETQYF
TRBV3-1/TRBV3-2,17,TRBJ2-1,CASSLTSGTSGRNEQFF
TRBV19,14,TRBJ2-2,CARIAKPGDGELFF
TRBV3-1/TRBV3-2,17,TRBJ2-1,CASSLYLTSGGVNEQFF
TRBV6-6,15,TRBJ2-1,CASTNDLGPYNEQFF
TRBV6-6,13,TRBJ1-1,CASIQGGNTEAFF
TRBV2,13,TRBJ1-6,CASTRGADSPLHF
TRBV30,12,TRBJ2-2,CAWSGLSGELFF
TRBV3-1/TRBV3-2,15,TRBJ2-1,CASSRLGTGSNEQFF
TRBV21-1,18,TRBJ1-3,CASSIRPHSRGSGNTIYF
TRBV3-1/TRBV3-2,15,TRBJ2-1,CASSQATTNSDEQFF
TRBV9,12,TRBJ2-1,CASSGVSNEQFF
TRBV11-3,16,TRBJ2-7,CASSALGLAGGGEQYF
TRBV7-3,14,TRBJ1-2,CASSPGQGNYGYTF
TRBV29-1,13,TRBJ2-7,CSAASLTGGEQYF
TRBV19,14,TRBJ1-1,CASSLGQGGTEAFF
TRBV5-6,17,TRBJ1-3,CASSGVDRGHSGNTIYF
TRBV11-1,14,TRBJ1-1,CASSLGVDRVEAFF
TRBV6-5,13,TRBJ1-2,CASSDDRDYGYTF
TRBV28,14,TRBJ2-1,CASSTQLDFTGQFF
TRBV6-5,13,TRBJ2-7,CASRGTGSYEQYF
TRBV29-1,12,TRBJ2-5,CSAAGLQETQYF
TRBV6-5,14,TRBJ2-3,CASSPRASTDTQYF
TRBV13,15,TRBJ1-3,CASSWDRVAGNTIYF
TRBV10-3,17,TRBJ1-3,CAISESQGATSGNTIYF
TRBV7-9,15,TRBJ1-1,CASSLVNRGDTEAFF
TRBV9,15,TRBJ1-5,CASSAGGGRNQPQHF
TRBV5-6,13,TRBJ2-7,CASSLATRDEQYF
TRBV12-5,15,TRBJ1-1,CASGVRGRANTEAFF
TRBV7-9,15,TRBJ2-3,CASSDQGLGWGTQYF
TRBV6-5,13,TRBJ2-1,CASERGPGVEQFF
TRBV12-3/TRBV12-4,13,TRBJ1-1,CASSFGANTEAFF
TRBV18,16,TRBJ1-3,CASSPDGYAGANTIYF
TRBV7-3,18,TRBJ2-3,CASSLAHGLAGGRDTQYF
TRBV14,15,TRBJ2-7,CASSRDSGITYEQYF
TRBV6-5,15,TRBJ2-3,CASRSYSGSTDTQYF
TRBV11-2,15,TRBJ1-5,CASSLGQGGYQPQHF
TRBV6-1,13,TRBJ1-1,CASSSRAGTEAFF